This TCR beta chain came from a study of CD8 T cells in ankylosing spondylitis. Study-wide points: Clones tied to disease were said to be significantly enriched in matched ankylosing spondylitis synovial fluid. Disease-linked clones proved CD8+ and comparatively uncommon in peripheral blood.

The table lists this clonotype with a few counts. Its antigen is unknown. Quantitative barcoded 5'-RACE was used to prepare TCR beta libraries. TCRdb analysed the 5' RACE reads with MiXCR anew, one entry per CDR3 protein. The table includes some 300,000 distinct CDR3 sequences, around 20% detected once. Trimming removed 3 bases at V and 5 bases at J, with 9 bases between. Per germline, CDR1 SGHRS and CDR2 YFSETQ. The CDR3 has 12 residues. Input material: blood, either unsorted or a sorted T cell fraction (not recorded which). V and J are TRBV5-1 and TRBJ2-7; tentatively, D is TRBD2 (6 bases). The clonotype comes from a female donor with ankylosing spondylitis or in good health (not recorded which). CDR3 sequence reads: CASSSGLHEQYF. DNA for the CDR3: TGCGCCAGCAGCTCGGGACTCCACGAGCAGTACTTC.